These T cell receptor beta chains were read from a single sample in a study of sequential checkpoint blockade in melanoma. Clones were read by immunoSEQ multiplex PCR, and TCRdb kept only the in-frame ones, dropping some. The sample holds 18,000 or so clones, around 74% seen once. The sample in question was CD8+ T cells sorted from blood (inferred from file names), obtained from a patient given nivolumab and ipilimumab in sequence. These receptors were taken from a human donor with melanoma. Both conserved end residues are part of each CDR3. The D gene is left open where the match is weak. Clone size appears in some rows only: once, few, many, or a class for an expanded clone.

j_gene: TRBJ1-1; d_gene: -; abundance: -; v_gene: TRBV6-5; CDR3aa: CASRTGTHTEAFF; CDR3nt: TGTGCCAGCAGAACAGGGACGCACACTGAAGCTTTCTTT
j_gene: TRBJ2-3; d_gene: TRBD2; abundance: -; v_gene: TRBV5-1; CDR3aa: CASSLGSGGAGTDTQYF; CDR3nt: TGCGCCAGCAGCTTGGGCAGCGGGGGGGCTGGCACAGATACGCAGTATTTT
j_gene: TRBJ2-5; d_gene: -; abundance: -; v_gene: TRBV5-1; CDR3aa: CASTPYLGAETQYF; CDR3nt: TGCGCCAGCACCCCCTATTTGGGGGCCGAGACCCAGTACTTC
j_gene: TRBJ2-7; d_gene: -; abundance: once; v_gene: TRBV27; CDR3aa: CASSLSRTASYEQYF; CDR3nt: TGTGCCAGCAGTTTATCACGTACAGCCTCCTACGAGCAGTACTTC
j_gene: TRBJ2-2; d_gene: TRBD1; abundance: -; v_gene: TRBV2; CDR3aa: CASTGTGGHGELFF; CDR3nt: TGTGCCAGCACGGGGACAGGGGGCCACGGGGAGCTGTTTTTT
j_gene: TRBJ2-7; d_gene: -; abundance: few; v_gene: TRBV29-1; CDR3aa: CSVDEEGSYEQYF; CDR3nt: TGCAGCGTTGATGAGGAGGGGAGCTACGAGCAGTACTTC
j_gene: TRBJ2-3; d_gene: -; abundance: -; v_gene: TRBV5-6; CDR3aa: CASGKNRASTDTQYF; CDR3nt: TGTGCCAGTGGGAAAAACAGGGCTAGCACAGATACGCAGTATTTT
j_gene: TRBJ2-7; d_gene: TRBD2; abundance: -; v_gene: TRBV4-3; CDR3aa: CASSQEMSLPGGFSYEQYF; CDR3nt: TGCGCCAGCAGCCAAGAGATGAGTCTTCCGGGAGGTTTTTCCTACGAGCAGTACTTC
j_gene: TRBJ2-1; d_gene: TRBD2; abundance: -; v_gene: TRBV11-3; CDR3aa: CASSWGIAGGHDEQFF; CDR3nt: TGTGCCAGCAGCTGGGGAATAGCGGGGGGCCACGATGAGCAGTTCTTC
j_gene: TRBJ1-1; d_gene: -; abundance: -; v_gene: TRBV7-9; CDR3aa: CASSSSGKGAFF; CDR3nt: TGTGCCAGCAGCTCGTCAGGTAAAGGAGCTTTCTTT
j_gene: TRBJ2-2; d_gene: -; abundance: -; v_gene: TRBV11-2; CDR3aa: CASSARTRGPSGELFF; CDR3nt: TGTGCCAGCAGCGCAAGGACCCGGGGTCCATCCGGGGAGCTGTTTTTT
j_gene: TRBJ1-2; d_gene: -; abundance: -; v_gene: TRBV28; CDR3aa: CASSLDGGFGYGYTF; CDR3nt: TGTGCCAGCAGTTTGGATGGAGGGTTCGGGTATGGCTACACCTTC
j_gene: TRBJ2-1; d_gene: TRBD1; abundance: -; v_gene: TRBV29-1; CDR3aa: CSARQGKYNEQFF; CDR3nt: TGCAGCGCCCGACAGGGGAAGTACAATGAGCAGTTCTTC
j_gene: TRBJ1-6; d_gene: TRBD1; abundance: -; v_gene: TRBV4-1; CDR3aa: CASSLSPGQGASPLHF; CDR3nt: TGCGCCAGCAGCCTTTCACCGGGACAGGGGGCTTCACCCCTCCACTTT
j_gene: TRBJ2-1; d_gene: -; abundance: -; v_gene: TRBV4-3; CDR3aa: CASSLILAGGNEQFF; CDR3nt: TGCGCCAGCAGCCTCATACTAGCCGGTGGCAATGAGCAGTTCTTC
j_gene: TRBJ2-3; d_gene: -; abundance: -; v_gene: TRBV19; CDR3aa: CASTPVGQPDTQYF; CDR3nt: TGTGCCAGTACCCCGGTCGGACAGCCAGATACGCAGTATTTT
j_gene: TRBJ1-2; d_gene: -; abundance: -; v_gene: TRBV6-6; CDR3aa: CASRISVTLYGYTF; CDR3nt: TGTGCCAGCAGAATCAGCGTCACCCTGTATGGCTACACCTTC
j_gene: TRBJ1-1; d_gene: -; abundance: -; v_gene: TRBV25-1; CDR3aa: CASSETENTEAFF; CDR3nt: TGTGCCAGCAGTGAAACAGAAAACACTGAAGCTTTCTTT
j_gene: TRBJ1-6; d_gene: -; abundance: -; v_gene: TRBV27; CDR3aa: CASSLAGTHNSPLHF; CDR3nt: TGTGCCAGCAGTTTGGCCGGGACACATAATTCACCCCTCCACTTT
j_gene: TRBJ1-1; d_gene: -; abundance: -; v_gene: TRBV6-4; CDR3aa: CASSDSERSEAFF; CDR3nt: TGTGCCAGCAGTGACTCGGAACGGAGTGAAGCTTTCTTT
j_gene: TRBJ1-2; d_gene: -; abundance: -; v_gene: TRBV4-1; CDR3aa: CASSQAPGQQDNYGYTF; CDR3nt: TGCGCCAGCAGCCAAGCCCCCGGACAGCAGGATAACTATGGCTACACCTTC
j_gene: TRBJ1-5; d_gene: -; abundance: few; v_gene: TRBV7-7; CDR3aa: CASSSLPNGEPQHF; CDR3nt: TGTGCCAGCAGCTCCTTGCCGAATGGAGAGCCCCAGCATTTT
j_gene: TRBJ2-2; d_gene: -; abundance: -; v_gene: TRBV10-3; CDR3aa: CAISESAGELFF; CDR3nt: TGTGCCATCAGTGAGTCCGCCGGGGAGCTGTTTTTT
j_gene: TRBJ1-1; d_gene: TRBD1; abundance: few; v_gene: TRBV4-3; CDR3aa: CASSQDSGGNTEAFF; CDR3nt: TGCGCCAGCAGCCAAGACTCAGGGGGCAACACTGAAGCTTTCTTT
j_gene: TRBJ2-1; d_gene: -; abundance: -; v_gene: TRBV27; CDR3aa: CASSQGQFF; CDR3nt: TGTGCCAGCAGCCAGGGACAGTTCTTC
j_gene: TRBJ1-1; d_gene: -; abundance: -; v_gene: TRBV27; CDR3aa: CATLVTGLGAFF; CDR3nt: TGTGCCACCCTTGTGACAGGCCTCGGGGCTTTCTTT
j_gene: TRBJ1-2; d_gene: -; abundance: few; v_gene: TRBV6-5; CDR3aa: CASSKTGDGYTF; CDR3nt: TGTGCCAGCTCGAAGACGGGTGACGGCTACACCTTC
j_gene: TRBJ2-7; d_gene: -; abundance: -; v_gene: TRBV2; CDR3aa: CASSASSANSYEQYF; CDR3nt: TGTGCCAGCAGTGCCTCTAGCGCCAACTCCTACGAGCAGTACTTC
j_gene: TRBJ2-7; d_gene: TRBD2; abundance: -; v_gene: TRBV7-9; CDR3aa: CASLPGGGSYEQYF; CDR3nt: TGTGCCAGCCTTCCCGGGGGGGGGTCCTACGAGCAGTACTTC
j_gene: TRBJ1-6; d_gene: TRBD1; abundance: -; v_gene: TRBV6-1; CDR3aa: CASSDRANSPLHF; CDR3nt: TGTGCCAGCAGCGACAGGGCAAATTCACCCCTCCACTTT
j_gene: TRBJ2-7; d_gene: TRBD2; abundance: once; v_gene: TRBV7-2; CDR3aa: CASSLGGGFHLEGYEQYF; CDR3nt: TGTGCCAGCAGCTTAGGGGGAGGGTTCCACCTTGAGGGCTACGAGCAGTACTTC
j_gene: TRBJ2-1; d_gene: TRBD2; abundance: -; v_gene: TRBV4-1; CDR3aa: CASSQEAGGLYNEQFF; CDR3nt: TGCGCCAGCAGCCAAGAAGCGGGGGGACTCTACAATGAGCAGTTCTTC
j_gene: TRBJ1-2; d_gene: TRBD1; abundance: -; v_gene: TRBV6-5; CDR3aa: CASSYGQGPNYGYTF; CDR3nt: TGTGCCAGCAGTTACGGACAGGGCCCTAACTATGGCTACACCTTC
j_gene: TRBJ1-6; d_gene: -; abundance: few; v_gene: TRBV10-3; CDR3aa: CAIRTGNSPLHF; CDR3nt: TGTGCCATCAGGACCGGGAATTCACCCCTCCACTTT
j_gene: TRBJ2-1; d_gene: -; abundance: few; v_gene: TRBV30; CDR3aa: CAWRRAGRSNEQFF; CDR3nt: TGTGCCTGGAGACGGGCGGGTAGATCCAATGAGCAGTTCTTC
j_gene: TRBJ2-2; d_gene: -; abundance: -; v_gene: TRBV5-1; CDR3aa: CASSLDLDRRNTGELFF; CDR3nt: TGCGCCAGCAGCTTGGACTTGGACAGAAGAAACACCGGGGAGCTGTTTTTT
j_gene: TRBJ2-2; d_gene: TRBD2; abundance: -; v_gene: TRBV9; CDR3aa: CASSVGGGTGELFF; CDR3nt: TGTGCCAGCAGCGTAGGGGGGGGGACCGGGGAGCTGTTTTTT
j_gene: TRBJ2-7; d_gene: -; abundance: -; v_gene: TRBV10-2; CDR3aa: CASSEFLGGYEQYF; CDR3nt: TGCGCCAGCAGTGAGTTTTTGGGGGGCTACGAGCAGTACTTC
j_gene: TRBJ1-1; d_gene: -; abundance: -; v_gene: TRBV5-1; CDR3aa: CASSLPQGNTEAFF; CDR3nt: TGCGCCAGCAGCTTACCGCAGGGAAACACTGAAGCTTTCTTT
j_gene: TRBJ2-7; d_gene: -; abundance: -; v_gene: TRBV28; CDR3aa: CASSSPGTTSEQYF; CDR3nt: TGTGCCAGCAGTTCCCCCGGAACTACCTCCGAGCAGTACTTC
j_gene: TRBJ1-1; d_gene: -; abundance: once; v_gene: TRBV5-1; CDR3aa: CASSRSRGNTEAFF; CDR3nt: TGCGCCAGCAGTCGTTCCAGGGGTAACACTGAAGCTTTCTTT
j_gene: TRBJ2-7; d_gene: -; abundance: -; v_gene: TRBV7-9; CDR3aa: CASSLAPSSYEQYF; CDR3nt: TGTGCCAGCAGCTTAGCTCCAAGTAGCTACGAGCAGTACTTC
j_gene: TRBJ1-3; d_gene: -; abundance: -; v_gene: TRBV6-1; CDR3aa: CASSEVAGGNTIYF; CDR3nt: TGTGCCAGCAGTGAAGTGGCAGGGGGAAACACCATATATTTT
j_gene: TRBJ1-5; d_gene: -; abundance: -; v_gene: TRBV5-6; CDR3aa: CASTRGGSKPQHF; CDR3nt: TGTGCCAGCACCAGGGGTGGGAGTAAGCCCCAGCATTTT
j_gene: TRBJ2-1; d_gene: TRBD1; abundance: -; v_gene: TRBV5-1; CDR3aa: CASSIGQGAGNEQFF; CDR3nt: TGCGCCAGCAGCATCGGACAGGGGGCAGGGAATGAGCAGTTCTTC
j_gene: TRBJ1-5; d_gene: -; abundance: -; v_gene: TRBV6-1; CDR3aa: CASNRQENQPQHF; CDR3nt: TGTGCCAGCAATAGACAGGAGAATCAGCCCCAGCATTTT
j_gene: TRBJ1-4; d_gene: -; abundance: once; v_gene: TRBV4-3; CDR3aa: CASSQVYTNEKLFF; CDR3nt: TGCGCCAGCAGCCAAGTTTACACGAATGAAAAACTGTTTTTT